This T cell receptor (beta chain) was profiled in a study of cytomegalovirus exposure and HLA in healthy donors. Findings and caveats of the study: Specific recognition of CMV antigens was confirmed in vitro for a few chains (all CMV-associated).

Libraries were prepared by immunoSEQ multiplex PCR; TCRdb keeps only in-frame clonotypes and omits some of them. This sample yields 250,000 or so clones, of which almost 90% are seen a single time; 0.3% to 0.4% belongs to the top ten. On this clone: Its cognate antigen is unknown.

Germline CDR1 LGHNA, CDR2 YSLEER. Trimming shortened V by 0 bases and J by 3 bases, and 9 bases separated the two germline ends. The CDR3 length is 14 residues. The sequencing sample was made of PBMCs. This chain uses TRBV4-3 with TRBJ2-7; D not resolved. This clonotype was obtained from a woman aged 18-30 years in good health and CMV-seronegative. CDR3 sequence (DNA): TGCGCCAGCAGCCAAGACTCCGCAGTCTACGAGCAGTACTTC. It yields the protein CASSQDSAVYEQYF.